The 11 T cell receptor beta chains presented below share a single source sample, sequenced in a study of blood T cell repertoires in COVID-19. Sequencing used immunoSEQ multiplex PCR; TCRdb keeps in-frame clones, though not all of them. The sample contains approximately 66,000 clones, around 87% of which appear only once. Sequenced input: peripheral blood. These receptor sequences come from a man aged 55 to 70 with acute or convalescent COVID-19.

The chain is built from TRBV11-3 and TRBJ2-2; D perhaps matches TRBD2 (5 bases). Deletions cut 5 bases from V and 0 bases from J, with 13 bases between. The CDR3 has 16 amino acids. Germline CDR1 and CDR2: SGHNT and YENEEA. CDR3 coding DNA: TGTGCCAGCAGCCCAAGGACTCTTACGAACACCGGGGAGCTGTTTTTT. Amino acids: CASSPRTLTNTGELFF.

The genes are TRBV19 and TRBJ2-3; tentatively, D is TRBD1 (6 bases). CDR3 length: 12 residues. Trimming shortened V by 8 bases and J by 4 bases, and 10 bases separated the two germline ends. Germline V gene data show CDR1 as LNHDA and CDR2 as SQIVND (reference sequence). CDR3 nucleotides: TGTGCCAGTGGGGGCAGCCCAGATACGCAGTATTTT. Translating it yields CASGGSPDTQYF.

The chain uses TRBV5-1 and TRBJ2-7; TRBD1 is a possible D gene (6 bases). Germline assignment: CDR1 SGHRS and CDR2 YFSETQ. This CDR3 has 12 residues. V lost 4 bases and J lost 12, with 17 bases in between. The CDR3 coding sequence is TGCGCCAGCAGCGCGAAGCCGGGACAAACGTACTTC. This gives the protein CASSAKPGQTYF.

The chain carries TRBV29-1 and TRBJ1-6; 7 nucleotides align to TRBD1. The germline V gene encodes CDR1 SQVTM and CDR2 ANQGSEA. This CDR3 is built from 16 residues. Trimming took 7 bases from V and 7 from J; bases not matched to a gene: 16. CDR3 nucleotide sequence: TGCAGCGAGGCGGTGGAGGACAGGACTACCAATTCACCCCTCCACTTT. It yields the protein CSEAVEDRTTNSPLHF.

The V and J genes are TRBV25-1 and TRBJ1-5; 7 bases fit TRBD1. V lost 6 bases to trimming and J lost 4 bases; unmatched junction nucleotides: 6. The CDR3 sequence is 14 residues long. Germline assignment: CDR1 MGHDK and CDR2 SYGVNS. The CDR3 bases are TGTGCCAGCAGGGAAACAGGGGTAAATCAGCCCCAGCATTTT. This translates into CASRETGVNQPQHF.

This clone was counted a few times. CDR3 sequence reads: CASRPRTDFNSPLHF. The CDR3 DNA reads TGTGCCAGCAGGCCTAGGACAGATTTTAATTCACCCCTCCACTTT. This rearrangement joins TRBV7-2 to TRBJ1-6; weak D call: TRBD1 (6 bases). There are 15 residues in the CDR3. V gave up 6 bases and J gave up 6 bases, with 15 bases separating them. Germline V gives CDR1 SGHTA, CDR2 FQGNSA.

The chain joins TRBV3-1 (or the pseudogene TRBV3-2) to TRBJ2-1; the D gene is possibly TRBD1 (6 bases). Germline V gene data show CDR1 as LGHDT and CDR2 as YNNKEL (reference sequence). This CDR3 comprises 14 residues. The V gene lost 6 bases and the J gene lost 6 bases, with 15 bases spanning the gap. CDR3 sequence reads: CASSQLQQGNEQFF. The CDR3 nucleotides are TGTGCCAGCAGTCAACTCCAACAGGGCAATGAGCAGTTCTTC.

There are a few counts of this clone. V and J are TRBV5-4 and TRBJ2-1, with 8 bases identical to TRBD2. Trimming removed 2 bases from V and 2 bases from J; junction bases left unmatched: 3. Germline CDR1 is SGHNT and CDR2 is YYREEE (reference sequence). This CDR3 spans 15 amino acids. Here the CDR3 DNA reads TGTGCCAGCAGCTTCCGGGGGGGGGCCTACAATGAGCAGTTCTTC. This translates into CASSFRGGAYNEQFF.

The chain carries TRBV15 and TRBJ1-2; tentatively, D is TRBD1 (6 bases). The germline V gene has CDR1 LNHNV and CDR2 YYDKDF (reference sequence). The CDR3 loop spans 15 amino acids. V was clipped by 1 base and J by 4 bases, with 13 bases between them. The CDR3 loop reads CATSRATGQTYGYTF. The CDR3, as DNA: TGTGCCACCAGCAGAGCGACAGGCCAGACCTATGGCTACACCTTC. Filled out from reference TRBV15 and TRBJ1-2, the complete variable domain reads DAMVIQNPRYQVTQFGKPVTLSCSQTLNHNVMYWYQQKSSQAPKLLFHYYDKDFNNEADTPDNFQSRRPNTSFCFLDIRSPGLGDTAMYLCATSRATGQTYGYTFGSGTRLTVV.

As DNA, the CDR3 is TGTGCCACGAACAGGGGCTCCGACCAGCCCCAGCATTTT. Protein sequence: CATNRGSDQPQHF. The chain joins TRBV10-3 to TRBJ1-5, with 7 bases fitting TRBD1. CDR1 and CDR2 (germline): ENHRY, SYGVKD. V was clipped by 10 bases and J by 7 bases; unmatched bases: 10. The CDR3 is made up of 13 amino acids.

V is TRBV12-3 or TRBV12-4 and J is TRBJ1-2; D may be TRBD1 (5 bases). The CDR3 runs to 12 residues. Trimming took off 3 bases at V and 4 bases at J, with 6 bases between the two ends. CDR3 nucleotides: TGTGCCAGCAGTTTTGACAGCTATGGCTACACCTTC. Translated: CASSFDSYGYTF.